A single sample gave rise to the 7 T cell receptor beta chains below, sequenced in a study of T cell responses to AZD1222 COVID-19 vaccine. Sequencing used immunoSEQ multiplex PCR; TCRdb keeps in-frame clones, though not all of them. Altogether roughly 100,000 clones are present, roughly 88% being singletons, with the ten largest covering 2% to 3%. Material: peripheral blood, obtained on day 0 of AZD1222 vaccination. The receptors derive from an adult in good health.

This chain joins TRBV28 and TRBJ1-2, with unresolved D. The CDR3 is made up of 17 amino acids. Germline CDR1 MDHEN, CDR2 SYDVKM. Trimming stripped 1 base from V and 4 bases from J, with 19 bases between. CDR3 coding DNA: TGTGCCAGCAGTTTATACAGTCAGCATGAACGCATCTATGGCTACACCTTC. Translated, it gives CASSLYSQHERIYGYTF.

The rearrangement links TRBV6-2 or TRBV6-3 to TRBJ1-6; D ambiguous. Germline assignment: CDR1 MNHEY and CDR2 SVGEGT. The CDR3 covers 14 residues. V was trimmed by 2 bases and J by 7 bases, leaving 9 bases between them. The CDR3 DNA reads TGTGCCAGCAGTTACGGCAGAAGGAATTCACCCCTCCACTTT. Its translation is CASSYGRRNSPLHF.

J is TRBJ2-1 and V is TRBV11-2; D is tentatively TRBD1 or TRBD2 (5 bases each). V dropped 1 base and J dropped 10 bases, with 11 bases sitting between them. Germline loops: CDR1 SGHAT, CDR2 FQNNGV. The CDR3 totals 13 residues. The CDR3 region has the DNA TGTGCCAGCAGCTTAGTACGGGACGTGGAGCAGTTCTTC. Protein: CASSLVRDVEQFF.

V gene TRBV7-9 combines with J gene TRBJ1-6; D might be TRBD1 (5 bases). This CDR3 is 15 amino acids long. V lost 5 bases and J lost 9, with 17 bases in between. Per germline, CDR1 SEHNR and CDR2 FQNEAQ (reference sequence). The CDR3 protein is CASSPPVGDGSPLHF. The DNA for the CDR3 is TGTGCCAGCAGCCCCCCAGTAGGGGACGGTTCACCCCTCCACTTT.

The chain has TRBV7-9 and TRBJ1-1; unclear D gene. With 5 bases removed from V and 8 bases from J, the gap between germline ends came to 12 bases. There are 12 residues in the CDR3. The germline V gene has CDR1 SEHNR and CDR2 FQNEAQ (reference sequence). The CDR3 DNA sequence: TGTGCCAGCAGCAAACTAGGTGGGGAAGCTTTCTTT. Residues: CASSKLGGEAFF.

This clone was seen a handful of times. The chain uses TRBV7-2 and TRBJ1-1, with 7 bases identical to TRBD1. The CDR3 is 15 amino acids. Per germline, CDR1 SGHTA and CDR2 FQGNSA. Trimming cost V 6 bases and J 0 bases; bases outside gene matches: 7. The CDR3 spells CASRDTGTVNTEAFF. Written as DNA, the CDR3 is TGTGCCAGCAGAGATACCGGGACAGTGAACACTGAAGCTTTCTTT.

CDR3 DNA: TGTGCCAGCAGTTACTCTCGGGGAGTGAACACTGAAGCTTTCTTT. It yields the protein CASSYSRGVNTEAFF. This chain links TRBV6-2 or TRBV6-3 with TRBJ1-1, with no clear D. Trimming took off 0 bases at V and 0 bases at J, with 8 bases between the two ends. CDR1 and CDR2 (germline): MNHEY, SVGEGT. The CDR3 contains 15 residues.